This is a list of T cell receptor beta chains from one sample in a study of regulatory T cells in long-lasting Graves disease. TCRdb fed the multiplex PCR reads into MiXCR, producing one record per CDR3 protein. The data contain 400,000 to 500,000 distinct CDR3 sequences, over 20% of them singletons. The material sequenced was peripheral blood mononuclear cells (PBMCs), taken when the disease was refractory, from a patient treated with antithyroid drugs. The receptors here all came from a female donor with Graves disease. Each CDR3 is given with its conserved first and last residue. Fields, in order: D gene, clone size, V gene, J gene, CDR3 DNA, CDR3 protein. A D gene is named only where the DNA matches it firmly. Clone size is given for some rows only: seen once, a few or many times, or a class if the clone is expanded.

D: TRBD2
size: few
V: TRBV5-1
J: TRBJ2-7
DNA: TGCGCCAGCAGCTTGGCCCCTAGCGGGGGTACCTACGAGCAGTACTTC
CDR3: CASSLAPSGGTYEQYF

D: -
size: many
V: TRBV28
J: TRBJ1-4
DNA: TGTGCCAGCAGAGTAAATCATGAAAAACTGTTTTTT
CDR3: CASRVNHEKLFF

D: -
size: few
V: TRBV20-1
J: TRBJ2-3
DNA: TGCAGTGCTAGAGCCCCGGGGCGCAGCGCAGATACGCAGTATTTT
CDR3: CSARAPGRSADTQYF

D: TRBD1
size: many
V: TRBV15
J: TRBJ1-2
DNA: TGTGCCACCACCTTACAGGGGGATAGTTATGGCTACACCTTC
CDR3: CATTLQGDSYGYTF

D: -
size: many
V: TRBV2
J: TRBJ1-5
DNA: TGTGCCAGCTCGGGACTAAATAGCAATCAGCCCCAGCATTTT
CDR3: CASSGLNSNQPQHF

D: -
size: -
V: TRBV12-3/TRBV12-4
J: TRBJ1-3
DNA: TGTGCCAGCAGCTCGCCCAACGGGGGGTCGTCGGGAAACACCATATATTTT
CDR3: CASSSPNGGSSGNTIYF

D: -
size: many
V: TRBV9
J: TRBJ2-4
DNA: TGTGCCAGCAGCGTAGTGAGGGAAGTGGACATTCAGTACTTC
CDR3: CASSVVREVDIQYF

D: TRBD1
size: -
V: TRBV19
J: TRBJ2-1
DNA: TGTGCCAGTAGTATGAGTGTGGGACAGGGGGCTATAGGGCAGTTCTTC
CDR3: CASSMSVGQGAIGQFF

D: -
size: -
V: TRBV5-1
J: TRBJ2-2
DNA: TGCGCCAGCAGCTCCCCTTTGGGCGGGGAGCCGTTTTTT
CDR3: CASSSPLGGEPFF

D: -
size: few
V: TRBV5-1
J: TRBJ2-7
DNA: TGCGCCAGCAGCTTGGATGGAAACTACGAGCAGTACTTC
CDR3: CASSLDGNYEQYF

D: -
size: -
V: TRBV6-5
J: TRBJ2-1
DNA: TGTGCCAGCAGTTACTCGAGCTATTCCTACAATGAGCAGTTCTTC
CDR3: CASSYSSYSYNEQFF

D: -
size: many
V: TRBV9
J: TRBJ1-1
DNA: TGTGCCAGCAGCTCGCAGGGTGGCCCTGAAGCTTTCTTT
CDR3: CASSSQGGPEAFF

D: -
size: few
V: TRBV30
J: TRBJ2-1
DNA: TGTGCCTGGAGGGGGGGAACAAATGAGCAGTTCTTC
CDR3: CAWRGGTNEQFF

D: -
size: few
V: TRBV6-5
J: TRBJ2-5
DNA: TGTGCCAGCAGTTACTCCCTAGCGCACCAAGAGACCCAGTACTTC
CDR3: CASSYSLAHQETQYF

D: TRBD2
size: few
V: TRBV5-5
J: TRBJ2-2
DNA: TGTGCCAGCAGCTTGGTAGGACTAGCGGGAGCCACCGGGGAGCTGTTTTTT
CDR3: CASSLVGLAGATGELFF

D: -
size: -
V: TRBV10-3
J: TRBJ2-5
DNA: TGTGCCATCGGGGGAGGAGGGTACCAAGAGACCCAGTACTTC
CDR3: CAIGGGGYQETQYF

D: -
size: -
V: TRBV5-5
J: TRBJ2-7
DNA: TGTGCCAGCAGCTTGACAGGGTTGGAGCAGTACTTC
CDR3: CASSLTGLEQYF

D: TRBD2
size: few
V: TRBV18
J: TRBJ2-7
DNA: TGTGCCAGCTCACCAATGACTAGCGGGAACGAGCAGTACTTC
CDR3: CASSPMTSGNEQYF

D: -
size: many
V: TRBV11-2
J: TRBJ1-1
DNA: TGTGCCAGCAGTTTGGAGGGTTCCCCTGCCACTGAAGCTTTCTTT
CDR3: CASSLEGSPATEAFF

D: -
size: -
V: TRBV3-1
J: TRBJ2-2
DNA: TGTGCCAGCAGTCTCCGGGCGGGACAGACCACCGGGGAGCTGTTTTTT
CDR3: CASSLRAGQTTGELFF